These 16 T cell receptor beta chains share one sample of origin, sequenced in a study of cytomegalovirus exposure and HLA in healthy donors. The PCR was carried out with 60 Vbeta primers and 13 Jbeta primers. This table comes from immunoSEQ multiplex PCR, and its TCRdb copy is limited to in-frame clones, with some not included. The table has some 220,000 clones, 78% seen once. Sample: PBMCs. The receptor source for this set is a boy aged 5-17 years in good health and CMV-seronegative.

This chain connects TRBV2 to TRBJ1-2; D remains ambiguous. Per germline, CDR1 SNHLY and CDR2 FYNNEI. The CDR3 contains 12 residues. The V end lost 7 bases, the J end lost 4 bases, and 10 bases lay between the germline ends. The CDR3 reads CASIRDGYGYTF. For the CDR3, the DNA is TGTGCCAGCATCCGGGATGGCTATGGCTACACCTTC.

The sample holds a few counts of this clone. This chain uses TRBV5-6 with TRBJ2-7; 7 nucleotides align to TRBD2. This CDR3 region has 14 residues. In germline, CDR1 is SGHDT, CDR2 YYEEEE. The junction had 5 bases not matched to a gene; V was cut back by 5 bases and J by 0 bases. The CDR3 DNA sequence: TGTGCCAGCAGGCCTAGCGGAAGCTCCTACGAGCAGTACTTC. Translated, it gives CASRPSGSSYEQYF.

V and J are TRBV27 and TRBJ2-5; D is ambiguous. Germline V lookup: CDR1 MNHEY, CDR2 SMNVEV (reference sequence). The V end was cut by 0 bases, the J end by 1 base, with 6 bases between. The CDR3 is 14 residues long. CDR3 residues: CASSLSEPQETQYF. The CDR3 bases are TGTGCCAGCAGTTTATCGGAGCCCCAAGAGACCCAGTACTTC.

The chain has TRBV21-1 and TRBJ1-5; TRBD1 is taken as the D call from the table, unchecked against the DNA. TRBV21-1 is listed as a pseudogene. There are 17 residues in the CDR3. CDR3 nucleotides: TGTGCCAGCAGCAAAGATTCTACAGGGAGAGGCGATCAGCCCCAGCATTTT. Protein sequence: CASSKDSTGRGDQPQHF.

The chain uses TRBV29-1 and TRBJ1-2; D gene uncertain. The CDR3 loop spans 11 amino acids. CDR1 is SQVTM, CDR2 ANQGSEA, per germline. Trimming stripped 4 bases from V and 2 bases from J, with 5 bases between. The CDR3 here is CSVALNYGYTF. Here the CDR3 DNA reads TGCAGCGTTGCCCTAAACTATGGCTACACCTTC.

J is TRBJ1-1 and V is TRBV9; D is unresolved. Trimming pared 1 base from V and 0 bases from J, leaving 7 bases between. This CDR3 is built from 14 residues. Germline CDR1 and CDR2: SGDLS and YYNGEE. CDR3 DNA: TGTGCCAGCAGCGTACAGGTCATGAACACTGAAGCTTTCTTT. Translated: CASSVQVMNTEAFF.

V and J are TRBV25-1 and TRBJ1-2, with D unclear. Trimming took 4 bases from V and 6 from J, leaving 9 bases between them. The germline V gene has CDR1 MGHDK and CDR2 SYGVNS. This CDR3 comprises 12 residues. DNA for the CDR3: TGTGCCAGCAGTGCCACCGGGGATGGCTACACCTTC. Protein: CASSATGDGYTF.

V gene TRBV6-1 combines with J gene TRBJ1-1; D uncertain. V was pared by 6 bases and J by 2 bases, with 13 bases between. Germline V CDR1 and CDR2: MNHNS, SASEGT. The length of the CDR3 is 14 residues. The CDR3 nucleotides are TGTGCCAGCAGGCCCGTGAGAGGCAACACTGAAGCTTTCTTT. Translation: CASRPVRGNTEAFF.

This chain links TRBV6-1 with TRBJ2-5; 7 nucleotides match TRBD1. The J call may not be correct, given that the DNA end is closer to TRBJ2-7. CDR3 length: 15 residues. Germline V gene sequence: CDR1 MNHNS, CDR2 SASEGT. The DNA of the CDR3 is TGTGCCAGCAGTGATCACGGGACAGTTTCCTACGAGCAGTACTTC. This translates into CASSDHGTVSYEQYF.

This clone was seen a single time. Written as DNA, the CDR3 is TGTGCCTGGAGTGTACTTCCGGGGGCGCCGGCGGGAGGACACACCGGGGAGCTGTTTTTT. Protein product: CAWSVLPGAPAGGHTGELFF. V gene TRBV30 combines with J gene TRBJ2-2; 8 bases agree with TRBD2. The CDR3 extends over 20 amino acids. V trimming: 0 bases; J trimming: 3 bases; junction bases outside the gene matches: 18. Germline V gives CDR1 GTSNPN, CDR2 SVGIG (reference sequence).

The CDR3 here is CASSYRQGLNQPQHF. In DNA, the CDR3 is TGTGCCAGCAGCTATCGACAGGGACTCAATCAGCCCCAGCATTTT. The chain combines TRBV7-8 with TRBJ1-5; 7 nucleotides line up with TRBD1. The CDR3 has 15 residues. In germline, CDR1 is SGHVS, CDR2 FQNEAQ. V dropped 4 bases and J dropped 3; count of bases not matched to a gene: 6.

The CDR3 protein is CASRYSGGRHEQFF. CDR3 in DNA: TGTGCCAGCCGCTATAGTGGAGGAAGACACGAGCAGTTCTTC. V is TRBV7-8 and J is TRBJ2-1, with D perhaps TRBD2 (5 bases). The CDR3 covers 14 residues. CDR1 is SGHVS, CDR2 FQNEAQ, per germline. The ends were cut back, 8 bases at V and 10 bases at J, with 21 bases in the middle.

This clone was seen a few times. The chain joins TRBV5-4 to TRBJ2-1, with a weak D call TRBD2 (5 bases). Per the germline V gene, CDR1 is SGHNT and CDR2 is YYREEE (reference sequence). CDR3 length: 14 residues. Trimming stripped 2 bases from V and 4 bases from J, with 10 bases between. This CDR3 is CASSLEREYNEQFF. The CDR3 DNA sequence: TGTGCCAGCAGCTTAGAGAGGGAGTACAATGAGCAGTTCTTC. Complete variable domain (other parts from reference TRBV5-4 and TRBJ2-1): ETGVTQSPTHLIKTRGQQVTLRCSSQSGHNTVSWYQQALGQGPQFIFQYYREEENGRGNFPPRFSGLQFPNYSSELNVNALELDDSALYLCASSLEREYNEQFFGPGTRLTVL.

The chain links TRBV5-1 to TRBJ1-5, with 7 bases aligning to TRBD1. With V trimmed by 4 bases and J by 1 base, 8 bases remained unmatched. Per germline, CDR1 SGHRS and CDR2 YFSETQ. The CDR3 extends over 16 amino acids. In DNA form, the CDR3 reads TGCGCCAGCAGCCCAGGGACAGACGGGAGCAATCAGCCCCAGCATTTT. It is translated as CASSPGTDGSNQPQHF.

V is TRBV9 and J is TRBJ1-4, with 7 nucleotides matching TRBD1. The CDR3 loop spans 15 amino acids. V trimming: 0 bases; J trimming: 8 bases; junction bases outside the gene matches: 7. CDR1 and CDR2 from the germline V gene are SGDLS and YYNGEE. Here the CDR3 reads CASSVVGDRQEKLFF. The CDR3 DNA is TGTGCCAGCAGCGTAGTGGGGGACAGACAGGAAAAACTGTTTTTT.

The CDR3 DNA sequence: TGTGCCAGCAGCCACCGGGAGGCAGGACCTAACTATGGCTACACCTTC. Its translation: CASSHREAGPNYGYTF. The V gene is TRBV11-3, the J gene TRBJ1-2; D ambiguous. The CDR3 is made up of 16 amino acids. CDR1 SGHNT and CDR2 YENEEA come from the germline V gene. Trimming took off 5 bases at V and 0 bases at J, with 16 bases between the two ends.